What follows is one T cell receptor (beta chain) and its context. The antigen remains undetermined. Sequencing used immunoSEQ multiplex PCR; TCRdb keeps in-frame clones, though not all of them. The sample lists 77,000 or so clones, around 74% seen once, with 9.5% to 10% in the top ten. This sample is drawn from a study of radiotherapy plus CTLA-4 blockade in lung cancer. Study context: Among enrolled patients, less than 20% responded and 31% achieved disease control. Study-wide points: Some TCR clones had been derived from tumors. These clones expanded in peripheral blood after radiotherapy plus ipilimumab.

Focal radiation plus CTLA-4 blockade with ipilimumab was given to patients with chemo-refractory metastatic non-small-cell lung cancer. Germline CDR1 and CDR2: SGHRS and YFSETQ. CDR3 length: 17 amino acids. The V gene lost 0 bases and the J gene lost 2 bases, with 15 bases spanning the gap. The chain combines TRBV5-1 with TRBJ2-1; TRBD2 might be the D (6 bases). This clonotype was sampled from a human donor with non-small cell lung cancer whose response to radiotherapy plus ipilimumab could not be evaluated. The sequencing used peripheral blood, collected from a patient treated with radiotherapy plus ipilimumab. The CDR3 spells CASSLVGLQSPYNEQFF. DNA for the CDR3: TGCGCCAGCAGCTTGGTGGGACTCCAATCCCCCTACAATGAGCAGTTCTTC.